This section outlines one T cell receptor beta chain sequence together with its context. Its antigen is unknown. The data are from a study of blood T cells in healthy people across ages. About the study: Researchers report that template switching captured about one barcoded beta molecule per two T cells. Regarding the study as a whole: Shifts in expanded clonotypes may have been confounded by donor CMV status, which was unknown.

A sample-barcoded 5' primer and a J-beta primer mix were used in a second PCR of roughly 7 to 12 cycles. Each CDR3 protein is one row after TCRdb ran MiXCR on the 5' RACE reads. The sample lists 1.2 million to 1.5 million distinct CDR3 sequences, roughly 59% occurring once. The CDR3 length is 16 residues. V trimming: 6 bases; J trimming: 7 bases; junction bases outside the gene matches: 8. The sequencing sample was made of blood. The chain uses TRBV12-3 or TRBV12-4 and TRBJ2-2, with 13 nucleotides matching TRBD2. This receptor was obtained from a man between 18 and 29 years old in good health. The CDR3 region is CASSFPGTSGDGELFF. The CDR3 DNA follows: TGTGCCAGCAGCTTTCCCGGGACTAGCGGGGACGGGGAGCTGTTTTTT.